This T cell receptor (beta chain) came from a study of blood T cell repertoires in COVID-19 (dated by TCRdb to 2020 to 2022). Regarding the complete study: Samples covering the acute and convalescent phases of COVID-19 were provided by collaborators in the United States, Italy and Spain. The samples were drawn from the first 160 participants of the ongoing ImmuneRACE study and from 950 to 1,500 subjects provided by 6 global collaborators. The repertoires were made available in a free public database intended to serve as a resource for research on the immune response to SARS-CoV-2. Where HLA class I and class II types were available, the types were taken from metadata supplied by the sample provider, not from assay-based typing. The material from the prospective study consisted of cDNA or gDNA derived from T cells, B-cell-depleted T cells, or PBMCs. Deeply sampled blood TCRbeta repertoires from subjects exposed to, actively infected with, or recovered from COVID-19 were included in the dataset. The sample metadata nearly always contained a de-identified subject ID, COVID-19 status, age in years and sex. General conclusions and limits of the study: The amount of clinical and demographic metadata varied by source and participant and was provided uncurated.

Concerning this clone itself: Its target antigen remains unknown. Base quality data are lacking; no much larger clone is found one base away.

The immunoSEQ Assay, a bias-controlled multiplex PCR, was used to amplify TCRbeta CDR3 regions from genomic DNA. Per the original workflow: The number of nucleated cells in each sample was estimated from the amplification of reference gene primers within the assay. Sequence reads were collapsed and filtered to measure the absolute abundance of every unique TCRbeta CDR3 rearrangement. For each sample, productive Simpson clonality was calculated by taking the square root of Simpson's diversity index across productive rearrangements. The source is immuneACCESS, and TCRdb retained only in-frame sequences with V and J called. Part of the clones is not carried over; for the studies checked, unresolved V genes explain less than half of this, and the remainder is unexplained. Clone size and V and J calls were adopted from that table, with D and trimming inferred from the DNA. The sample includes roughly 190,000 clones, with 94% observed a single time. 0.76% of the sample comes from the top ten.

One collaborating source in Seattle enrolled patients during active infection and followed them longitudinally through the course of disease. Each collaborating institution followed its own protocols to collect whole blood in K2EDTA tubes. Collaborator samples were shipped for TCRbeta analysis as frozen whole blood, isolated PBMCs, or DNA extracted from either sample type. Based on the germline V gene, the CDR1 and CDR2 sequences are SGHTA and FQGTGA. After removal of 5 bases from V and 4 bases from J, the junction retains 9 bases not matched to a gene. Its CDR3 holds 15 amino acids, cysteine through phenylalanine. Solely the CDR3 DNA is kept, with 45 bases framed from the first base.

The sample was peripheral blood. The sequence was obtained from a man aged 25-45 years with COVID-19, enrolled during active disease. The chain couples TRBV7-3 to TRBJ1-1; TRBD1 aligns with 8 central bases. The bases are TGTGCCAGCAGCCCCCAGGGGGCCGAGAGCACTGAAGCTTTCTTT. It specifies CASSPQGAESTEAFF.